The present TCR beta chain was sequenced within a study of regulatory T cells in long-lasting Graves disease. Study as a whole: Over-5-year antithyroid drug use with positive TSH receptor antibodies defined persistent Graves' disease in the study.

Study-wide results and limits: The study found persistent patients shared more public clonotypes (more than 2,500) than new patients (just over 950).

Note on this clonotype: The antigen is not known.

The CDR3 covers 14 residues. The V and J ends lost 5 bases and 10 bases, in that order; junction bases with no gene match: 10. CDR1 SGHAT and CDR2 FQNNGV come from the germline V gene. Sample time point: persistent/refractory GD, antithyroid drugs over 5 years with positive TRAb. RNA from PBMCs was the source of the TCR library. Arm-PCR of CDR3 regions and iRepertoire HTBI primers were used to build TCR beta libraries. A single record per CDR3 protein comes from TCRdb applying MiXCR to the multiplex PCR reads. The table lists about 460,000 distinct CDR3 sequences, 20% to 25% of them singletons. Sequenced material: peripheral blood mononuclear cells (PBMCs), taken when the disease was refractory, from a patient treated with antithyroid drugs. The chain couples TRBV11-2 to TRBJ2-1; 8 bases line up with TRBD2. The receptor was isolated from a female donor with Graves disease. The CDR3 coding sequence is TGTGCCAGCAGCAAGCCTCCCACTAGCGGCGAGCAGTTCTTC. Protein: CASSKPPTSGEQFF.